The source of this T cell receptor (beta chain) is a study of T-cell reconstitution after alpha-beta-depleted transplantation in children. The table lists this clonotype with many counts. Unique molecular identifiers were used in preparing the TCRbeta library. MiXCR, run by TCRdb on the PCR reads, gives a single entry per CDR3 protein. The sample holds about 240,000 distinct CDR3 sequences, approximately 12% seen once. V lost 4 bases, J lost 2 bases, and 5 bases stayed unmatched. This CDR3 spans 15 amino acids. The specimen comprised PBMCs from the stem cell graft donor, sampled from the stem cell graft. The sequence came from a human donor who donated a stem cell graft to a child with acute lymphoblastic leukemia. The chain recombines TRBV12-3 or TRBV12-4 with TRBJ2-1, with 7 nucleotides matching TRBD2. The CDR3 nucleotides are TGTGCCAGCAGTTCCTTAGCGGGTGCCTACAATGAGCAGTTCTTC. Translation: CASSSLAGAYNEQFF.